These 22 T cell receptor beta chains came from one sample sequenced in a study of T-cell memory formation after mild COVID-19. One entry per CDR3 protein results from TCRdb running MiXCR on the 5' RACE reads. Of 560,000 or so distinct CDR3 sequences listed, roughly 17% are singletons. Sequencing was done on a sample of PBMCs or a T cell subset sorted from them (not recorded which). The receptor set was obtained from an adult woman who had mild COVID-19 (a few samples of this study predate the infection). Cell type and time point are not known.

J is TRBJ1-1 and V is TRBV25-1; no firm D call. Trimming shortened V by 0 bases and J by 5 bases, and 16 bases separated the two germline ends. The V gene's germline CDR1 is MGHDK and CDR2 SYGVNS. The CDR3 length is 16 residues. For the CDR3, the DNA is TGTGCCAGCAGTGAATACGGTCAGCAGGTGGGGACTGAAGCTTTCTTT. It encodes CASSEYGQQVGTEAFF.

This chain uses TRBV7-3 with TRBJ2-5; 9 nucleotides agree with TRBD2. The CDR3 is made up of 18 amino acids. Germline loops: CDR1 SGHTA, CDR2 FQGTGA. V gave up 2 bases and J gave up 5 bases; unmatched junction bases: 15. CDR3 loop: CASSLGYRTSDGSETQYF. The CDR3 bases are TGTGCCAGCAGCTTAGGCTACCGGACTAGCGATGGTTCGGAGACCCAGTACTTC.

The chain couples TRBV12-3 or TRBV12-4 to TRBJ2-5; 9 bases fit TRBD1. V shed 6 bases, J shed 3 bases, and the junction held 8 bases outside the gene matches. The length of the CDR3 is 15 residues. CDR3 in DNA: TGTGCCAGCAGCACACGGACAGGGGTGAAAGAGACCCAGTACTTC. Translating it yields CASSTRTGVKETQYF.

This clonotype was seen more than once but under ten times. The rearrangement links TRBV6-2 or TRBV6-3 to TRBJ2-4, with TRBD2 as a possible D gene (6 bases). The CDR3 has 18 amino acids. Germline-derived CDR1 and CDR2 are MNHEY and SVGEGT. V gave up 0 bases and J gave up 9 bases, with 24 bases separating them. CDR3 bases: TGTGCCAGCAGTTACTCAGTAGGAGGGATGGAGGGATCGGGCATTCAGTACTTC. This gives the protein CASSYSVGGMEGSGIQYF.

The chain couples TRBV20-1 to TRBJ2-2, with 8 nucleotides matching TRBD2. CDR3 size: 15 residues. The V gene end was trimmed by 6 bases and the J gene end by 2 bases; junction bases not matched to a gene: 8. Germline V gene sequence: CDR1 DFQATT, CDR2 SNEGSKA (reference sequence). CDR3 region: CSANRAGANTGELFF. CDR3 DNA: TGCAGTGCCAACCGAGCGGGAGCTAACACCGGGGAGCTGTTTTTT.

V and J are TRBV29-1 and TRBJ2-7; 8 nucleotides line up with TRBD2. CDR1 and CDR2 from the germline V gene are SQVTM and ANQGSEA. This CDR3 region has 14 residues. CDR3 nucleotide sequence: TGCGCATCCCCCAAGGGGACTAGTAACTACGAGCAGTACTTC. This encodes CASPKGTSNYEQYF.

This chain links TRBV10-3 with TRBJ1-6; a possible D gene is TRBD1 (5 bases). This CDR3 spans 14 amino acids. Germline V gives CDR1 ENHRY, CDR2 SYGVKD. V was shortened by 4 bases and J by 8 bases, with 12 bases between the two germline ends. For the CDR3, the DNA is TGTGCCATCAGTGGGGGGAACTACGATTCACCCCTCCACTTT. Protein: CAISGGNYDSPLHF.

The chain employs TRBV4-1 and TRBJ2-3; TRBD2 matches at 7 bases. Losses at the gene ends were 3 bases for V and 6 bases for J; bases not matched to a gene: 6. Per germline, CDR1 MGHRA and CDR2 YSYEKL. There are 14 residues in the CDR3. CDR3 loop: CASSHAPGGDTQYF. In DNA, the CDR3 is TGCGCCAGCAGCCACGCCCCCGGGGGGGATACGCAGTATTTT.

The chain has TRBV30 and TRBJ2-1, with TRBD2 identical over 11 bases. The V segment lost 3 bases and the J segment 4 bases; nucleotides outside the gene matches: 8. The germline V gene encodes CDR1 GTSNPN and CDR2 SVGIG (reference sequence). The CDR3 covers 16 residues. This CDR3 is CAWRAGTSGIYNEQFF. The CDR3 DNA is TGTGCCTGGAGGGCCGGGACTAGCGGCATTTACAATGAGCAGTTCTTC.

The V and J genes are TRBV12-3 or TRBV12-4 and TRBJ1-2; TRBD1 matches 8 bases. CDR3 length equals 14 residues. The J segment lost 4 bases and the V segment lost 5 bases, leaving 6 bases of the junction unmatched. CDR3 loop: CASSRAGGAYGYTF. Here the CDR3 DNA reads TGTGCCAGCAGTAGAGCAGGGGGCGCCTATGGCTACACCTTC.

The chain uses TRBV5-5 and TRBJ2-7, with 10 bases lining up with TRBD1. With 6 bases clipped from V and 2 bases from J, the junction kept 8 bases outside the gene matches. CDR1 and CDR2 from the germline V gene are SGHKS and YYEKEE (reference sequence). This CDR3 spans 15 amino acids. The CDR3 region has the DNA TGTGCCAGCAACCCCGGGACAGGGGAACCCTACGAGCAGTACTTC. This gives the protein CASNPGTGEPYEQYF.

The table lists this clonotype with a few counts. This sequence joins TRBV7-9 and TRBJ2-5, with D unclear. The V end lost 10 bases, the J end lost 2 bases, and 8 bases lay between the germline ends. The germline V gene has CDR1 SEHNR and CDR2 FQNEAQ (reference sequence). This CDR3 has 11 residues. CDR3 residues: CAIQGQETQYF. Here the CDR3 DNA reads TGTGCCATCCAAGGGCAAGAGACCCAGTACTTC.

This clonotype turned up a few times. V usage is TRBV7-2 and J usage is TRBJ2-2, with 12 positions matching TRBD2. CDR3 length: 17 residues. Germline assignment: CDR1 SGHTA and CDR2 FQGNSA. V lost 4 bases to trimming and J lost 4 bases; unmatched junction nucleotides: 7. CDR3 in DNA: TGTGCCAGCAGCTCAGATGGGACTAGCGGGCGCACCGGGGAGCTGTTTTTT. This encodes CASSSDGTSGRTGELFF.

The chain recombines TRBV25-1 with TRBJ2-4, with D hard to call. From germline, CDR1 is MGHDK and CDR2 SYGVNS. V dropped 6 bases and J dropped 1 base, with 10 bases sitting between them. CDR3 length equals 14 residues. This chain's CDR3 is CASRDPGAKNIQYF. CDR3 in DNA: TGTGCCAGCAGAGACCCCGGGGCCAAAAACATTCAGTACTTC.

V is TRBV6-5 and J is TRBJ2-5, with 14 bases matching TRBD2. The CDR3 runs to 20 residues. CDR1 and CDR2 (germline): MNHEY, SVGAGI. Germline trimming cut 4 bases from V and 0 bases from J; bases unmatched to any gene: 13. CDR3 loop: CASSSRLAGGRTTYQETQYF. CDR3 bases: TGTGCCAGCAGTTCCCGACTAGCGGGGGGGCGCACTACGTACCAAGAGACCCAGTACTTC.

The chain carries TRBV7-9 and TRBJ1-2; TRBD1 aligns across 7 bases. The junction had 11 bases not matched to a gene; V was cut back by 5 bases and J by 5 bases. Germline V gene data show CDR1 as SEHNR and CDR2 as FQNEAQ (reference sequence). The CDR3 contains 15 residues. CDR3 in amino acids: CASSLRTGTGYGYTF. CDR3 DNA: TGTGCCAGCAGCCTTCGGACAGGAACGGGGTATGGCTACACCTTC.

CDR3 sequence (DNA): TGTGCCAGCAGTGAATTTGGAAACAATGAGCAGTTCTTC. Its protein product is CASSEFGNNEQFF. The chain couples TRBV25-1 to TRBJ2-1; D is unclear. CDR1 is MGHDK and CDR2 is SYGVNS in the germline V gene. V was clipped by 1 base and J by 5 bases, with 6 bases between them. This CDR3 comprises 13 residues.

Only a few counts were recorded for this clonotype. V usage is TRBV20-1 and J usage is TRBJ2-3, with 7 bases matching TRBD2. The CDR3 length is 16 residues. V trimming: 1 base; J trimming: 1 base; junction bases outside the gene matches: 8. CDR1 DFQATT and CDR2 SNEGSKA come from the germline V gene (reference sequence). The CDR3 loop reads CSARVPSGKRTDTQYF. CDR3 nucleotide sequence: TGCAGTGCTAGAGTCCCCAGCGGGAAGCGCACAGATACGCAGTATTTT.

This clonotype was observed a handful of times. CDR3 coding DNA: TGTGCCAGCAGCTTGGGCCGAGGACAGGGGCACACTGAAGCTTTCTTT. The encoded protein is CASSLGRGQGHTEAFF. The gene calls are TRBV11-2 and TRBJ1-1; 9 bases are shared with TRBD1. Losses at the gene ends were 3 bases for V and 3 bases for J; bases not matched to a gene: 8. From germline, CDR1 is SGHAT and CDR2 FQNNGV. The CDR3 length is 16 residues. The variable domain in full, with the rest retrieved from reference TRBV11-2 and TRBJ1-1, is EAGVAQSPRYKIIEKRQSVAFWCNPISGHATLYWYQQILGQGPKLLIQFQNNGVVDDSQLPKDRFSAERLKGVDSTLKIQPAKLEDSAVYLCASSLGRGQGHTEAFFGQGTRLTVV.

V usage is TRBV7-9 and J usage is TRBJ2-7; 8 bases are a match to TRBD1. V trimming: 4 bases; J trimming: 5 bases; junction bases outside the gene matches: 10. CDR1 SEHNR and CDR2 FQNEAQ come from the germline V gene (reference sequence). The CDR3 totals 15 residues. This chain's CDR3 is CASSWAGGPVDEQYF. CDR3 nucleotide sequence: TGTGCCAGCAGCTGGGCAGGGGGCCCCGTGGACGAGCAGTACTTC.

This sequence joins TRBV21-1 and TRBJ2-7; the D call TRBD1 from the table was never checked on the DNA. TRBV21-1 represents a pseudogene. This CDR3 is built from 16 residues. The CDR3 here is CASSKERDPGGYEQYF. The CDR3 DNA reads TGTGCCAGCAGCAAGGAACGGGATCCCGGGGGCTACGAGCAGTACTTC.

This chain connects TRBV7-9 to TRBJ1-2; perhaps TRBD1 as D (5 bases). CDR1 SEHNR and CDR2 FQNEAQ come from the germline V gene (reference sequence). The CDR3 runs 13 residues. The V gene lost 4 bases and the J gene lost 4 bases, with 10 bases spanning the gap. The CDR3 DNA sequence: TGTGCCAGCAGCTATGACAGTGGCTATGGCTACACCTTC. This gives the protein CASSYDSGYGYTF.